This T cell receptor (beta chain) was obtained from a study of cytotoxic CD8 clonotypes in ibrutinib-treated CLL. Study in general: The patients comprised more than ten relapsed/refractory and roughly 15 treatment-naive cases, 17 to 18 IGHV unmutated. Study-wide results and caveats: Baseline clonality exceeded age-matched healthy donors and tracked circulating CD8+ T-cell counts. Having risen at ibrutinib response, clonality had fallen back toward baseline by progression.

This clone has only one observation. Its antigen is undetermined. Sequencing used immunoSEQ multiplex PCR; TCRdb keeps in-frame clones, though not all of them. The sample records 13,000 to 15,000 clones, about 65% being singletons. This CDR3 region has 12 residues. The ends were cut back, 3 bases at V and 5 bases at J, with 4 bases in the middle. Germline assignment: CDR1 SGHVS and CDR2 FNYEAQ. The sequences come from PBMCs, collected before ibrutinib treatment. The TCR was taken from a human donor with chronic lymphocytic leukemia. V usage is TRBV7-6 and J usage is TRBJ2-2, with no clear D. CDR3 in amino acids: CASSLATGELFF. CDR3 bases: TGTGCCAGCAGCTTGGCTACCGGGGAGCTGTTTTTT.